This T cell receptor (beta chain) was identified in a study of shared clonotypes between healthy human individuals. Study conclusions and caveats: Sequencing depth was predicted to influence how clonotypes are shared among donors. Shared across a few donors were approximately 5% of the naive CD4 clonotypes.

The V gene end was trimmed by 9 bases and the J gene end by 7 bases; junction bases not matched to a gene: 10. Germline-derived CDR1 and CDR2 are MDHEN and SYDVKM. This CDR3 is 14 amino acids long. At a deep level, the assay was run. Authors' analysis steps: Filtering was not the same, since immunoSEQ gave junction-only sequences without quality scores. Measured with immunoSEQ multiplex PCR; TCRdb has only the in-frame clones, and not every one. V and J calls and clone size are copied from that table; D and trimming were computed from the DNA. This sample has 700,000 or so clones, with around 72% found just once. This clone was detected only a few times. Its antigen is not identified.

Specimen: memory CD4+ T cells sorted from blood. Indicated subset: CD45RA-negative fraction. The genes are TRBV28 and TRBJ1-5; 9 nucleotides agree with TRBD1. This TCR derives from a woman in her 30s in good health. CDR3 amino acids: CASSGTGFNQPQHF. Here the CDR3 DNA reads TGTGCCAGTTCCGGGACAGGGTTTAACCAGCCCCAGCATTTT.